The 16 T cell receptor beta chains below were found in one sample sequenced in a study of OX40 agonist ivuxolimab in advanced cancers. The library was generated by the immunoSEQ multiplex PCR assay. The source is immuneACCESS, and TCRdb retained only in-frame sequences with V and J called. Part of the clones is not carried over; for the studies checked, unresolved V genes explain less than half of this, and the remainder is unexplained. The sample data list more than 60,000 clones, and around 86% of these were observed just once. The ten largest clones add up to around 0.94% of the sample. Sequenced material: CD4+ or CD8+ T cells sorted from blood, taken in a trial of the OX40 agonist ivuxolimab. The receptors were sampled from an adult with an advanced solid tumor such as melanoma, head and neck, liver or kidney cancer.

The CDR3 nucleotides are TGCGCCAGCAGCCAAGAAGTGTTGACAGGGGGCCATTCACCCCTCCACTTT. It yields the protein CASSQEVLTGGHSPLHF. V usage is TRBV4-1 and J usage is TRBJ1-6; TRBD1 matches 10 bases. CDR1 is MGHRA, CDR2 YSYEKL, per germline. The CDR3 is 17 residues long. The ends lost 0 bases at V and 8 bases at J; junction bases unmatched: 7.

The chain uses TRBV23-1 and TRBJ1-5, with TRBD1 matching over 10 bases. TRBV23-1 is an ORF, and what it does is uncertain. The junction had 4 bases not matched to a gene; V was cut back by 0 bases and J by 5 bases. CDR3 length equals 16 residues. CDR3 DNA sequence: TGCGCCAGCAGTCAATCGAAGGGGACAGGGGATCAGCCCCAGCATTTT. Its translation is CASSQSKGTGDQPQHF.

The genes are TRBV2 and TRBJ2-3; TRBD2 matches 12 bases. V lost 7 bases to trimming and J lost 6 bases; unmatched junction nucleotides: 8. This CDR3 contains 15 residues. Germline V gene sequence: CDR1 SNHLY, CDR2 FYNNEI. CDR3 loop: CASIRLAGVVDTQYF. The CDR3 DNA reads as TGTGCCAGCATCAGACTAGCGGGAGTAGTTGATACGCAGTATTTT.

This chain links TRBV7-9 with TRBJ1-4; D is uncertain. V lost 8 bases, J lost 8 bases, and 15 bases lay in between. Germline loops: CDR1 SEHNR, CDR2 FQNEAQ (reference sequence). The CDR3 is 13 amino acids. CDR3 protein: CASLSLIGEKLFF. CDR3 nucleotide sequence: TGTGCCAGCCTAAGCTTAATAGGGGAAAAACTGTTTTTT.

This clone was recorded once. The CDR3 reads CASSVGAGPTDTQYF. The DNA for the CDR3 is TGTGCCAGCAGTGTTGGGGCCGGGCCCACAGATACGCAGTATTTT. The chain joins TRBV6-4 to TRBJ2-3; D is possibly TRBD1 (5 bases). This CDR3 region has 15 residues. CDR1 and CDR2 (germline): MRHNA, SNTAGT. V was clipped by 4 bases and J by 2 bases, with 13 bases between them.

The rearrangement joins TRBV5-1 to TRBJ2-3, with 9 nucleotides matching TRBD2. Losses at the gene ends were 4 bases for V and 2 bases for J; bases not matched to a gene: 5. The CDR3 spans 15 residues. The V gene's germline CDR1 is SGHRS and CDR2 YFSETQ. DNA of the CDR3: TGCGCCAGCAGCAATAGCGGGGGCAACACAGATACGCAGTATTTT. Amino acids: CASSNSGGNTDTQYF. The whole variable domain, filled in from reference TRBV5-1 and TRBJ2-3, reads KAGVTQTPRYLIKTRGQQVTLSCSPISGHRSVSWYQQTPGQGLQFLFEYFSETQRNKGNFPGRFSGRQFSNSRSEMNVSTLELGDSALYLCASSNSGGNTDTQYFGPGTRLTVL.

This chain uses TRBV18 with TRBJ1-6; 9 bases agree with TRBD1. Unmatched junction bases numbered 8, after V lost 3 bases and J lost 5 bases. Looked up from germline, CDR1 is KGHSH and CDR2 is LQKENI. The CDR3 is made up of 17 amino acids. In nucleotides, the CDR3 is TGTGCCAGCTCACCCGGGACAGGGATGAACCATAATTCACCCCTCCACTTT. It specifies CASSPGTGMNHNSPLHF.

The J gene is TRBJ1-6, the V gene TRBV2, with D possibly matching TRBD1 (5 bases). Germline CDR1 SNHLY, CDR2 FYNNEI. The CDR3 spans 14 residues. V gave up 8 bases and J gave up 9 bases, with 17 bases separating them. The CDR3 DNA is TGTGCCAGCGGCGATGGGGGAAGAGTTTCACCCCTCCACTTT. Its protein product is CASGDGGRVSPLHF.

The chain uses TRBV4-1 and TRBJ1-1, with unresolved D. The CDR3 spans 14 residues. Trimming removed 1 base at V and 3 bases at J, with 9 bases between. CDR1 is MGHRA and CDR2 is YSYEKL in the germline V gene. The DNA for the CDR3 is TGCGCCAGCAGCCAAGTCGGCGGCTACACTGAAGCTTTCTTT. It yields the protein CASSQVGGYTEAFF.

The genes are TRBV11-2 and TRBJ2-3, with 9 bases fitting TRBD1. Germline V gives CDR1 SGHAT, CDR2 FQNNGV. The junction had 8 bases not matched to a gene; V was cut back by 2 bases and J by 5 bases. CDR3 size: 16 residues. Here the CDR3 DNA reads TGTGCCAGCAGCTTACTCGGACAGGGGATGGGAGATACGCAGTATTTT. Translating gives CASSLLGQGMGDTQYF.

The chain joins TRBV18 to TRBJ2-7; 9 bases are shared with TRBD1. After removal of 2 bases from V and 2 bases from J, the junction contained 7 bases not matched to a gene. The CDR3 spans 16 residues. In germline, CDR1 is KGHSH, CDR2 LQKENI. CDR3 in amino acids: CASSPNRDRVTYEQYF. As DNA, the CDR3 is TGTGCCAGCTCACCAAACCGGGACAGGGTAACCTACGAGCAGTACTTC. The full variable domain, its missing parts supplied by reference TRBV18 and TRBJ2-7, is NAGVMQNPRHLVRRRGQEARLRCSPMKGHSHVYWYRQLPEEGLKFMVYLQKENIIDESGMPKERFSAEFPKEGPSILRIQQVVRGDSAAYFCASSPNRDRVTYEQYFGPGTRLTVT.

This clone turned up a few times. The chain is built from TRBV28 and TRBJ1-6; D is perhaps TRBD1 (5 bases). V shed 6 bases and J shed 11 bases, with 17 bases lying between them. Germline assignment: CDR1 MDHEN and CDR2 SYDVKM. The CDR3 spans 14 residues. CDR3 sequence: CASSSGQGRTPLHF. The CDR3 nucleotides read TGTGCCAGCAGCTCGGGCCAGGGAAGGACACCCCTCCACTTT.

CDR3 sequence: CASSQAGLVPNTEAFF. CDR3 in DNA: TGTGCCAGCAGCCAAGCGGGGTTGGTCCCCAACACTGAAGCTTTCTTT. The rearrangement joins TRBV14 to TRBJ1-1; D is uncertain. The CDR3 is 16 amino acids. Per germline, CDR1 SGHDN and CDR2 FVKESK. V was cut by 1 base and J by 2 bases, with 14 bases left in between.

V usage is TRBV10-3 and J usage is TRBJ2-2; TRBD1 matches at 10 bases. Germline CDR1 reads ENHRY; CDR2 reads SYGVKD. CDR3 length equals 15 residues. Trimming cost V 4 bases and J 4 bases; bases outside gene matches: 3. The CDR3 DNA reads TGTGCCATCAGTGGACAGGGGGCCTCCACCGGGGAGCTGTTTTTT. It encodes CAISGQGASTGELFF.

The chain uses TRBV5-4 and TRBJ1-4; D remains unclear. Germline loops: CDR1 SGHNT, CDR2 YYREEE (reference sequence). Trimming removed 3 bases from V and 5 bases from J, with 11 bases in between. This CDR3 is built from 14 residues. The DNA for the CDR3 is TGTGCCAGCAGCTCGGACGGACCCAATGAAAAACTGTTTTTT. Its protein product is CASSSDGPNEKLFF.

V and J are TRBV13 and TRBJ2-1; D is unclear. Trimming took 5 bases from V and 8 from J, leaving 10 bases between them. CDR1 is PRHDT and CDR2 is FYEKMQ in the germline V gene (reference sequence). This CDR3 is 12 amino acids long. CDR3 sequence: CASSRSGYEQFF. In DNA, the CDR3 is TGTGCCAGCAGCCGGTCCGGGTATGAGCAGTTCTTC.